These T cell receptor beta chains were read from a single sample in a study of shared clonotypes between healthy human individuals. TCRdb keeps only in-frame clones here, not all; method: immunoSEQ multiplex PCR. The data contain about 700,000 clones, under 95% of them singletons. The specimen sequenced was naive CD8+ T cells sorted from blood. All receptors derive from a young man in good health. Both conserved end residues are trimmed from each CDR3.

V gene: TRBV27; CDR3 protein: ASSLGGSYGYT
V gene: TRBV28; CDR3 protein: ASSGLAGSGADTQY
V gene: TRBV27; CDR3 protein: ASTPGTSGRNEQF
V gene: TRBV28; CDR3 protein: ASSLTAGNYGYT
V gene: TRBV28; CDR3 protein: ASTRRKGAWETQY
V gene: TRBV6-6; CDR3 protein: ASSPGNSNQPQH
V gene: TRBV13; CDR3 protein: ASSLKGNEQF
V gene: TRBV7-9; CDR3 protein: ASSLTGQGATSTGELF
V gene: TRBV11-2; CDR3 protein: ASSLVASRAPIYGYT
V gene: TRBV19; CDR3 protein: ASNPTRGRRERYNEQF
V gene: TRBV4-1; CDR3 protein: ASSQDLGDRNEQF
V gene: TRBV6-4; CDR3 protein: ASSAGNTGELF
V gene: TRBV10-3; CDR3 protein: AIRLAGESEQY